A selection of T cell receptor beta chains follows, all from one sample in a study of cytomegalovirus exposure and HLA in healthy donors. TCRdb's table, derived via immunoSEQ multiplex PCR, lists solely in-frame clones and lacks some. The sample lists 150,000 to 250,000 clones; roughly 85% were seen once. Sequenced material: PBMCs. Every receptor here comes from a woman aged 25 to 39 in good health and CMV-seropositive. CDR3s include the opening cysteine and the closing phenylalanine or tryptophan. A D gene is named only where the DNA matches it firmly. The size of a clone is reported for some rows only, either as once, few or many, or as a class for expanded clones.

j_call: TRBJ1-5; clone_size: few; d_call: TRBD1; v_call: TRBV5-5; cdr3_nt: TGTGCCAGCAGCTTGGAAGGACAGGGAAGTCAGCCCCAGCATTTT; cdr3_aa: CASSLEGQGSQPQHF
j_call: TRBJ2-3; clone_size: NA; d_call: NA; v_call: TRBV7-9; cdr3_nt: TGTGCCAGCAGCTTAATACAGGGAACAGATACGCAGTATTTT; cdr3_aa: CASSLIQGTDTQYF
j_call: TRBJ1-3; clone_size: NA; d_call: NA; v_call: TRBV6-5; cdr3_nt: TGTGCCAGCAGTAACTGGGGCAGGGGAAACACCATATATTTT; cdr3_aa: CASSNWGRGNTIYF
j_call: TRBJ1-5; clone_size: NA; d_call: NA; v_call: TRBV4-1; cdr3_nt: TGCGCCAGCAGCCACCAAACAGGGAGCTCCAATCAGCCCCAGCATTTT; cdr3_aa: CASSHQTGSSNQPQHF
j_call: TRBJ2-2; clone_size: once; d_call: NA; v_call: TRBV10-3; cdr3_nt: TGTGCCATCAGTGAATTAGGAGTCGGCACCGGGGAGCTGTTTTTT; cdr3_aa: CAISELGVGTGELFF
j_call: TRBJ1-1; clone_size: NA; d_call: NA; v_call: TRBV7-9; cdr3_nt: TGTGCCAGCAGCCTCGGGGGGAGCACGAGCCTCACCGAAGCTTTCTTT; cdr3_aa: CASSLGGSTSLTEAFF
j_call: TRBJ1-2; clone_size: NA; d_call: TRBD1; v_call: TRBV2; cdr3_nt: TGTGCCAGCAGTTCGGGGACAGGGACCTATGGCTACACCTTC; cdr3_aa: CASSSGTGTYGYTF
j_call: TRBJ2-7; clone_size: once; d_call: TRBD2; v_call: TRBV5-8; cdr3_nt: TGTGCCAGCAGCTTCTATACGGGAGGGCCCAGATACGAGCAGTACTTC; cdr3_aa: CASSFYTGGPRYEQYF
j_call: TRBJ2-4; clone_size: NA; d_call: TRBD1; v_call: TRBV4-1; cdr3_nt: TGCGCCAGCAGCCTGCGACAGGGGGTACGAAACATTCAGTACTTC; cdr3_aa: CASSLRQGVRNIQYF
j_call: TRBJ1-3; clone_size: NA; d_call: TRBD1; v_call: TRBV6-1; cdr3_nt: TGTGCCAGCAAAACCGACAGGGGTAGAAACACCATATATTTT; cdr3_aa: CASKTDRGRNTIYF
j_call: TRBJ1-1; clone_size: NA; d_call: TRBD1; v_call: TRBV11-3; cdr3_nt: TGTGCCAGCAGCCCCGGGACAGCGAACACTGAAGCTTTCTTT; cdr3_aa: CASSPGTANTEAFF
j_call: TRBJ2-3; clone_size: NA; d_call: TRBD1; v_call: TRBV29-1; cdr3_nt: TGCAGCGCCCGACAGGGGGCGATGCTCGATACGCAGTATTTT; cdr3_aa: CSARQGAMLDTQYF
j_call: TRBJ1-3; clone_size: NA; d_call: NA; v_call: TRBV23-1; cdr3_nt: TGCGCCAGCAGTCAATCGGGTCGGGGACTCTCTGGAAACACCATATATTTT; cdr3_aa: CASSQSGRGLSGNTIYF
j_call: TRBJ2-1; clone_size: few; d_call: NA; v_call: TRBV19; cdr3_nt: TGTGCCAGTAGCGGGAGTTTGGACAATGAGCAGTTCTTC; cdr3_aa: CASSGSLDNEQFF
j_call: TRBJ2-2; clone_size: few; d_call: TRBD1; v_call: TRBV4-3; cdr3_nt: TGCGCCAGCAGCCAAGCGCCCGGACAGGTGAACACCGGGGAGCTGTTTTTT; cdr3_aa: CASSQAPGQVNTGELFF
j_call: TRBJ2-5; clone_size: NA; d_call: NA; v_call: TRBV9; cdr3_nt: TGTGCCAGCAGCGCCGTCGGGGGGCACGGGGAGACCCAGTACTTC; cdr3_aa: CASSAVGGHGETQYF
j_call: TRBJ1-3; clone_size: NA; d_call: NA; v_call: TRBV7-2; cdr3_nt: TGTGCCAGCAGCCGCCAGGGCAGGGGCTACGGAAACACCATATATTTT; cdr3_aa: CASSRQGRGYGNTIYF
j_call: TRBJ2-1; clone_size: NA; d_call: TRBD2; v_call: TRBV11-3; cdr3_nt: TGTGCCAGCAGCTCCCCTTTTGCGGGAGGGCCAAACAATGAGCAGTTCTTC; cdr3_aa: CASSSPFAGGPNNEQFF
j_call: TRBJ2-1; clone_size: NA; d_call: TRBD2; v_call: TRBV9; cdr3_nt: TGTGCCAGCAGCGACCGACTAGCTCAGACCTACAATGAGCAGTTCTTC; cdr3_aa: CASSDRLAQTYNEQFF
j_call: TRBJ2-2; clone_size: few; d_call: TRBD2; v_call: TRBV25-1; cdr3_nt: TGTGCCAGCAGTGAATCCGTAGCGGGGAGTCTAGGGGAGCTGTTTTTT; cdr3_aa: CASSESVAGSLGELFF
j_call: TRBJ2-2; clone_size: NA; d_call: TRBD1; v_call: TRBV6-5; cdr3_nt: TGTGCCAGCAGACTACAGGGGGCTATAGGGGAGCTGTTTTTT; cdr3_aa: CASRLQGAIGELFF
j_call: TRBJ2-3; clone_size: few; d_call: TRBD2; v_call: TRBV5-1; cdr3_nt: TGCGCCAGCAGCTTGTCTCTAGCGGGAGGGCCTACCGATACGCAGTATTTT; cdr3_aa: CASSLSLAGGPTDTQYF
j_call: TRBJ2-7; clone_size: NA; d_call: TRBD2; v_call: TRBV9; cdr3_nt: TGTGCCAGCAGCCCCCGACTAGCGGGAGGGGACGAGCAGTACTTC; cdr3_aa: CASSPRLAGGDEQYF